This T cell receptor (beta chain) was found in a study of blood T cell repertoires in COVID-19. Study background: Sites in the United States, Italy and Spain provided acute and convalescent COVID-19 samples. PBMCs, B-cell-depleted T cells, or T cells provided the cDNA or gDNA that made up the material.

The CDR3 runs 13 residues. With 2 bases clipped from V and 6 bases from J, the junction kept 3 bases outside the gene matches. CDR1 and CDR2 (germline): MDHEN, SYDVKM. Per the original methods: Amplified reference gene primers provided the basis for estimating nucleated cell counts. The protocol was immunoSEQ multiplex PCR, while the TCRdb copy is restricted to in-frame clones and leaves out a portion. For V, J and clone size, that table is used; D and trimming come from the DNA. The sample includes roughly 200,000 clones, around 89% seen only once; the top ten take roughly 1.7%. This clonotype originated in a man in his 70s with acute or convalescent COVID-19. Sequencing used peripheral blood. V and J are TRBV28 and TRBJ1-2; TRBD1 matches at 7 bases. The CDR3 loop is CASSLNRGDGYTF. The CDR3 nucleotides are TGTGCCAGCAGTTTAAACAGGGGCGATGGCTACACCTTC.